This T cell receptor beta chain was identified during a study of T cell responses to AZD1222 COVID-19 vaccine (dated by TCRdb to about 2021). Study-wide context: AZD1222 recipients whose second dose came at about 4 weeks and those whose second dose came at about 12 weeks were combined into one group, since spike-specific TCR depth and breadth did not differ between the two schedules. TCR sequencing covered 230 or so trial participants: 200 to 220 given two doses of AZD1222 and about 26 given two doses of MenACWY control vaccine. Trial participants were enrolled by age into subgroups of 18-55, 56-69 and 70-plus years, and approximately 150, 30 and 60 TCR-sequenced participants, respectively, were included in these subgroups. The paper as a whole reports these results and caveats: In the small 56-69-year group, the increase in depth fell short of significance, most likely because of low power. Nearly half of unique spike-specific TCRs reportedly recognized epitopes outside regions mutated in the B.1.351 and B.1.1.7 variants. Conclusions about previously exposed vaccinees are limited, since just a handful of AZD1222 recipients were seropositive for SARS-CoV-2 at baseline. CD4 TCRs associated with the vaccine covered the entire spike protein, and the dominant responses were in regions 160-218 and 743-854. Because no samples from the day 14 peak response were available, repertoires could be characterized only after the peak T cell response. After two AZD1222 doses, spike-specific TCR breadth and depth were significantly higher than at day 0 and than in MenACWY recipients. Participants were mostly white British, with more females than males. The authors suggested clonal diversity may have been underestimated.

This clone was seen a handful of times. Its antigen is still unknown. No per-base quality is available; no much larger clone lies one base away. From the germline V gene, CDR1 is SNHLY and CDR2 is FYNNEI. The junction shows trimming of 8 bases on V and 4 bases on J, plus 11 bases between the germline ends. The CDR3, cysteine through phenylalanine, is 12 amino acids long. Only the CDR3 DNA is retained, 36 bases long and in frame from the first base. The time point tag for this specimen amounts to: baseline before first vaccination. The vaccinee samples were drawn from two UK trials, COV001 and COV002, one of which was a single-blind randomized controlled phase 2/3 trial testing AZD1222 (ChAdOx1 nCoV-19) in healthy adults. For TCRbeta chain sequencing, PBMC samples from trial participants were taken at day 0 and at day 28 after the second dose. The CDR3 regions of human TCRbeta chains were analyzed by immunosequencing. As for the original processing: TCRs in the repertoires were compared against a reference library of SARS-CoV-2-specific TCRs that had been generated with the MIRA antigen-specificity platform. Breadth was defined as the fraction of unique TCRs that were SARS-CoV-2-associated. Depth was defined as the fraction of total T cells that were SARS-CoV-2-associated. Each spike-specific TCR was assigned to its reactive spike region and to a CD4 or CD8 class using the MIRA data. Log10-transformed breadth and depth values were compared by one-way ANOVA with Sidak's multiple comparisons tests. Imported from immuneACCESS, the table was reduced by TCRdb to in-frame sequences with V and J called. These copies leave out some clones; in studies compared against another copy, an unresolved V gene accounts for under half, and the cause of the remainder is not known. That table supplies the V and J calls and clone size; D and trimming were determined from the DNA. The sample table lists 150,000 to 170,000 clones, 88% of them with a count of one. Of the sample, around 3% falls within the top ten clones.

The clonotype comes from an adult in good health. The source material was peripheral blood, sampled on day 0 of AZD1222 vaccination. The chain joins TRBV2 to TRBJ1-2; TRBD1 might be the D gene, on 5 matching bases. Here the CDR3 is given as CASAGQVYGYTF. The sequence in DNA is TGTGCCAGCGCGGGGCAGGTCTATGGCTACACCTTC.